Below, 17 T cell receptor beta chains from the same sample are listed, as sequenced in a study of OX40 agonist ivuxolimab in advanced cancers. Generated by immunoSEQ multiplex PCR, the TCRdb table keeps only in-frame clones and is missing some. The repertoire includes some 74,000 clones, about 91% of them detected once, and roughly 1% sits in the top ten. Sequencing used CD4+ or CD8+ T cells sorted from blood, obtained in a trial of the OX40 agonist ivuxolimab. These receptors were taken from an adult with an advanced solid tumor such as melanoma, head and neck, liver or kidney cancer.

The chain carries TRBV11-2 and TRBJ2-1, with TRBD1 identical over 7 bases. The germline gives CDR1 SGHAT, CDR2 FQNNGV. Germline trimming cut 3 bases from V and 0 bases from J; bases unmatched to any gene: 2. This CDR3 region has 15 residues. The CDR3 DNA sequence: TGTGCCAGCAGCTTTCGACAGGGCTCCTACAATGAGCAGTTCTTC. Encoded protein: CASSFRQGSYNEQFF.

The CDR3 DNA follows: TGTGCCAGCAGCTTGAGGACAGGGGATAATTCACCCCTCCACTTT. Translation gives CASSLRTGDNSPLHF. The V gene is TRBV5-4, the J gene TRBJ1-6, with 9 positions matching TRBD1. The CDR3 is 15 residues long. Germline V gene sequence: CDR1 SGHNT, CDR2 YYREEE (reference sequence). The trim removed 1 base at V and 5 bases at J, leaving 1 base unmatched.

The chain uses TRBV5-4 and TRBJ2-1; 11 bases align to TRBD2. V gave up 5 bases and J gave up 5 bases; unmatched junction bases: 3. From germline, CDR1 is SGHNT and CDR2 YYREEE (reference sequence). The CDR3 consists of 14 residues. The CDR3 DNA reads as TGTGCCAGCAGAGGGACTAGCGGAGACAATGAGCAGTTCTTC. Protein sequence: CASRGTSGDNEQFF.

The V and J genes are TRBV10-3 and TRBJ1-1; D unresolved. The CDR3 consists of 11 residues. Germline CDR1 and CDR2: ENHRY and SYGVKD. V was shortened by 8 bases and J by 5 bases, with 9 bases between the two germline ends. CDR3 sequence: CAIGQETEAFF. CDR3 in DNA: TGTGCCATCGGCCAAGAGACTGAAGCTTTCTTT.

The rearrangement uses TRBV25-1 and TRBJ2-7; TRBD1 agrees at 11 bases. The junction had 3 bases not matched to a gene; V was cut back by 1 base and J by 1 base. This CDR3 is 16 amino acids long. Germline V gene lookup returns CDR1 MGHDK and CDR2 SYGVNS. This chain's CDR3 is CASSESGTGGSYEQYF. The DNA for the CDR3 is TGTGCCAGCAGTGAATCCGGGACAGGGGGGTCCTACGAGCAGTACTTC.

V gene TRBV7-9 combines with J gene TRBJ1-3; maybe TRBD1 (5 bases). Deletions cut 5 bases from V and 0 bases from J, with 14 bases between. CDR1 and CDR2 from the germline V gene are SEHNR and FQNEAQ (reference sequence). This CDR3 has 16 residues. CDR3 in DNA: TGTGCCAGCAGCGTACGGGGGGACTCCTCTGGAAACACCATATATTTT. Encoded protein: CASSVRGDSSGNTIYF.

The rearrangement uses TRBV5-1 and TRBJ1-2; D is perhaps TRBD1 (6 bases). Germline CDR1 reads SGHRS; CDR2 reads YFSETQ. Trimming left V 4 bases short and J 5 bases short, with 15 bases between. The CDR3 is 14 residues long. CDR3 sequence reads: CASSMGQGSYGYTF. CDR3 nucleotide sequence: TGCGCCAGCAGCATGGGGCAGGGGAGTTATGGCTACACCTTC.

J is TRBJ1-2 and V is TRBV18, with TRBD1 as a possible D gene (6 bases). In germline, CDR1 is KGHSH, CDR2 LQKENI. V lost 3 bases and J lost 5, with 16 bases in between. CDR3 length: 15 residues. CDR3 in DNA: TGTGCCAGCTCACCGGACAGCCTTCAAATTTATGGCTACACCTTC. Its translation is CASSPDSLQIYGYTF.

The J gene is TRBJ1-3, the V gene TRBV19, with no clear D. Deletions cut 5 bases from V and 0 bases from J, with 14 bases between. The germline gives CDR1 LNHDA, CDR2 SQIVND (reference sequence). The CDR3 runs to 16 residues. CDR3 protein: CASSVGGESSGNTIYF. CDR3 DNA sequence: TGTGCCAGTAGTGTGGGAGGTGAGAGCTCTGGAAACACCATATATTTT.

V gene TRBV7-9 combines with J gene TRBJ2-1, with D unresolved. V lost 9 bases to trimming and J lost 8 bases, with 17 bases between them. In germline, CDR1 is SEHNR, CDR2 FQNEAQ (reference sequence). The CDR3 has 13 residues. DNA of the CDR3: TGTGCCAGTGGAAAGCCCACGGGCGATGAGCAGTTCTTC. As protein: CASGKPTGDEQFF.

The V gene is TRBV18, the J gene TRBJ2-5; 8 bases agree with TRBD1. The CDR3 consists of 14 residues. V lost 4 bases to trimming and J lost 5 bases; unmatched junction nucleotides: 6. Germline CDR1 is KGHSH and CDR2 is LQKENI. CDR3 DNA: TGTGCCAGCTCACGCGACAGGGGATGGGAGACCCAGTACTTC. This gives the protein CASSRDRGWETQYF.

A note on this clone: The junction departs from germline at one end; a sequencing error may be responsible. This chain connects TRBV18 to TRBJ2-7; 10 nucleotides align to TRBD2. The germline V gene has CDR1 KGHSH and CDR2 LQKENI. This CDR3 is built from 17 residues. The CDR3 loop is CASSPPWASGGSYEQYF. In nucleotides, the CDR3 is TGTGCCAGCTCCCCACCATGGGCTAGCGGGGGATCCTACGAGCAGTACTTC.

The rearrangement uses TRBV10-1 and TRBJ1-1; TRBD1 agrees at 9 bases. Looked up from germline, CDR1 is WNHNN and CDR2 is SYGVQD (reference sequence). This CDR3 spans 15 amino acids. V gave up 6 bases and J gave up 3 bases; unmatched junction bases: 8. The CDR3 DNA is TGCGCCAGCAGCGACCGAGGGACAGGGCACACTGAAGCTTTCTTT. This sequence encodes CASSDRGTGHTEAFF.

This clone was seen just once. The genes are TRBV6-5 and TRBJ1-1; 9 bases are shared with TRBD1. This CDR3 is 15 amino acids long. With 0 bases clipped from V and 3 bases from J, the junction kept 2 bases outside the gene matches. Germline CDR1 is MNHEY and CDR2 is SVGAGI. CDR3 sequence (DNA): TGTGCCAGCAGTTACTCGTGGACAGGGGACACTGAAGCTTTCTTT. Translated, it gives CASSYSWTGDTEAFF.

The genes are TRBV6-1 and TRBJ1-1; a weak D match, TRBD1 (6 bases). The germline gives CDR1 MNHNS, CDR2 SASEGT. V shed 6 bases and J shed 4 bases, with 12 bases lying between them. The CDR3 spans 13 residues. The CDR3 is CASSQGRGTEAFF. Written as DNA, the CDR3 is TGTGCCAGCAGCCAGGGGAGAGGCACTGAAGCTTTCTTT.

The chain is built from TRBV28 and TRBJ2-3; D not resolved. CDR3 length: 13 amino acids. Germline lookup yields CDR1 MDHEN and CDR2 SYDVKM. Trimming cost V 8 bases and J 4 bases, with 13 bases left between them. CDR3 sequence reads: CASWRYLADTQYF. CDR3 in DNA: TGTGCCAGCTGGCGCTATTTAGCAGATACGCAGTATTTT.

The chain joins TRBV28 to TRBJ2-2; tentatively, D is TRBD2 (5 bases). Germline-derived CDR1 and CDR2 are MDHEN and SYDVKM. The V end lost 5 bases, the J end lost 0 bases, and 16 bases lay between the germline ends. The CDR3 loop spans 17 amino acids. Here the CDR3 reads CASSEHLAPPNTGELFF. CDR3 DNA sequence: TGTGCCAGCAGTGAACACCTAGCCCCACCGAACACCGGGGAGCTGTTTTTT.